The rows below give T cell receptor beta chains drawn from one sample of a study of T cell repertoires in cytomegalovirus infection. In TCRdb, the reads were re-called with MiXCR into one record per CDR3 protein. The table records 200,000 or so distinct CDR3 sequences, 28% of them present only once. Source material: PBMCs. These receptors were obtained from a human donor in good health (CMV status not recorded). Some clones in this sample may be carry-over from other donors' samples. CDR3s include the opening cysteine and the closing phenylalanine or tryptophan. Fields, in order: J gene, D gene, V gene, clone size, CDR3 protein, CDR3 DNA. A D gene is named only where the DNA matches it firmly. Clone size is stated in some rows and not others, as once, few, many or a class when expanded.

>TRBJ2-2|TRBD1|TRBV4-1|.
CASSQGTGDNTGELFF
TGCGCCAGCAGCCAGGGGACAGGAGATAACACCGGGGAGCTGTTTTTT
>TRBJ2-7|TRBD1|TRBV7-9|few
CASSRQGPEQYF
TGTGCCAGCAGCCGACAGGGCCCCGAGCAGTACTTC
>TRBJ1-5|TRBD1|TRBV6-6|few
CASSTIRDRDNQPQHF
TGTGCCAGCAGTACTATCCGGGACAGGGACAATCAGCCCCAGCATTTT
>TRBJ1-2|.|TRBV10-3|.
CAISELGAGYTF
TGTGCCATCAGTGAGCTTGGGGCTGGCTACACCTTC
>TRBJ1-2|.|TRBV4-1|.
CASSQDIEFYGYTF
TGCGCCAGCAGCCAAGATATTGAGTTCTATGGCTACACCTTC
>TRBJ2-7|.|TRBV7-9|medium-sized
CASSIYPTSSYEQYF
TGTGCCAGCAGCATTTATCCGACCAGCTCCTACGAGCAGTACTTC
>TRBJ2-5|.|TRBV19|once
CATRLQAAETQYF
TGTGCCACTAGGCTTCAGGCTGCGGAGACCCAGTACTTC
>TRBJ2-7|.|TRBV10-3|few
CAISAGRNPYEQYF
TGTGCCATCAGTGCTGGCAGGAACCCCTACGAGCAGTACTTC
>TRBJ1-2|TRBD1|TRBV7-2|.
CASSPSPRQGGYGYTF
TGTGCCAGCAGCCCAAGTCCCCGACAGGGCGGCTATGGCTACACCTTC
>TRBJ2-7|.|TRBV11-2|.
CASSLDTGSGEQYF
TGTGCCAGCAGCTTAGATACAGGGTCTGGGGAGCAGTACTTC
>TRBJ1-1|.|TRBV19|.
CASSIARGTEAFF
TGTGCCAGTAGTATAGCGAGAGGCACTGAAGCTTTCTTT
>TRBJ2-1|TRBD2|TRBV7-2|many
CASAGSGEYEQFF
TGTGCCAGCGCTGGAAGCGGGGAATACGAGCAGTTCTTC
>TRBJ2-1|.|TRBV12-3/TRBV12-4|many
CASSSEAVFNEQFF
TGTGCCAGCAGTTCGGAGGCTGTATTCAATGAGCAGTTCTTC
>TRBJ1-1|.|TRBV14|.
CASSRPSGRPNTEAFF
TGTGCCAGCAGCCGCCCCTCCGGACGGCCAAACACTGAAGCTTTCTTT
>TRBJ2-3|TRBD2|TRBV15|.
CATSREERGPSTDTQYF
TGTGCCACCAGCAGAGAGGAGCGGGGGCCTAGCACAGATACGCAGTATTTT
>TRBJ2-5|.|TRBV6-1|.
CASSEYETQYF
TGTGCCAGCAGTGAATACGAGACCCAGTACTTC
>TRBJ1-1|.|TRBV9|.
CASSVGGAHNTEAFF
TGTGCCAGCAGCGTAGGTGGGGCGCATAACACTGAAGCTTTCTTT
>TRBJ1-2|TRBD1|TRBV7-2|.
CASSRPGTGVGNYGYTF
TGTGCCAGCAGCCGTCCCGGGACAGGGGTTGGAAACTATGGCTACACCTTC
>TRBJ1-6|.|TRBV7-2|once
CASSLKRRNSPLHF
TGTGCCAGCAGCCTGAAGCGGAGGAATTCACCCCTCCACTTT
>TRBJ1-1|.|TRBV12-3/TRBV12-4|.
CASSLRGGGDTEAFF
TGTGCCAGCAGTTTACGGGGGGGGGGCGACACTGAAGCTTTCTTT
>TRBJ1-4|.|TRBV2|few
CASSLRPGKTNEKLFF
TGTGCCAGCAGTCTTCGGCCAGGAAAAACTAATGAAAAACTGTTTTTT
>TRBJ2-1|TRBD1|TRBV20-1|few
CSSLGGPYNEQFF
TGCAGTTCTTTAGGGGGCCCCTACAATGAGCAGTTCTTC
>TRBJ1-3|.|TRBV7-2|.
CASSLNGVAGNTIYF
TGTGCCAGCAGCCTAAACGGGGTAGCTGGAAACACCATATATTTT
>TRBJ1-3|TRBD1|TRBV19|few
CASSYPTGGPGNTIYF
TGTGCCAGTAGTTATCCAACAGGGGGCCCTGGAAACACCATATATTTT
>TRBJ1-1|.|TRBV15|few
CATSWRLNTEAFF
TGTGCCACCAGCTGGAGGCTGAACACTGAAGCTTTCTTT
>TRBJ2-1|TRBD1|TRBV20-1|many
CSARDLGTGYNEQFF
TGCAGTGCTAGAGATCTCGGGACAGGTTACAATGAGCAGTTCTTC
>TRBJ2-1|TRBD2|TRBV7-2|few
CASSLAEGLAGYNEQFF
TGTGCCAGCAGCTTAGCGGAGGGACTAGCGGGATACAATGAGCAGTTCTTC
>TRBJ2-3|TRBD2|TRBV7-2|many
CASSFLAGGTDTQYF
TGTGCCAGCAGCTTTCTAGCGGGGGGCACAGATACGCAGTATTTT
>TRBJ1-2|TRBD1|TRBV3-1|.
CASRDLRGRPQEDGYTF
TGTGCCAGCAGAGACCTCAGGGGGCGACCGCAGGAGGACGGCTACACCTTC
>TRBJ2-2|TRBD1|TRBV18|few
CASSPRQGPNTGELFF
TGTGCCAGCTCACCACGACAGGGACCGAACACCGGGGAGCTGTTTTTT
>TRBJ2-2|.|TRBV4-1|.
CASSQDRGRLNTGELFF
TGCGCCAGCAGCCAAGATCGTGGCAGGTTGAACACCGGGGAGCTGTTTTTT
>TRBJ1-1|.|TRBV20-1|.
CSASRGIPEAFF
TGCAGTGCTAGTAGAGGAATCCCTGAAGCTTTCTTT
>TRBJ1-6|.|TRBV6-1|.
CASSESAGSSPLHF
TGTGCCAGCAGTGAATCGGCAGGGAGCTCACCCCTCCACTTT
>TRBJ2-1|TRBD2|TRBV7-2|.
CASSRGRGGSEQFF
TGTGCCAGCAGCCGGGGGCGGGGGGGCTCTGAGCAGTTCTTC
>TRBJ2-2|.|TRBV10-3|.
CAISGDGANTGELFF
TGTGCCATCAGTGGGGACGGAGCGAACACCGGGGAGCTGTTTTTT
>TRBJ1-2|.|TRBV19|.
CASSIVGRESGYTF
TGTGCCAGTAGTATCGTGGGCAGGGAGTCTGGCTACACCTTC
>TRBJ2-7|.|TRBV12-3/TRBV12-4|few
CASSLIGGDEQYF
TGTGCCAGCAGCCTGATTGGGGGCGACGAGCAGTACTTC
>TRBJ2-5|.|TRBV29-1|.
CSVGQYQETQYF
TGCAGCGTTGGACAGTACCAAGAGACCCAGTACTTC
>TRBJ2-1|.|TRBV20-1|.
CSAREGFAYNEQFF
TGCAGTGCTAGAGAGGGGTTCGCCTACAATGAGCAGTTCTTC
>TRBJ1-4|TRBD1|TRBV2|.
CASKGQPNEKLFF
TGTGCCAGCAAGGGACAGCCGAATGAAAAACTGTTTTTT
>TRBJ2-5|.|TRBV18|few
CASSPRPNEETQYF
TGTGCCAGCTCACCACGACCCAATGAAGAGACCCAGTACTTC
>TRBJ2-7|.|TRBV6-2/TRBV6-3|.
CASSSHGKANYEQYF
TGTGCCAGCAGTTCGCACGGGAAAGCCAACTACGAGCAGTACTTC
>TRBJ1-1|.|TRBV5-8|.
CASSLGRVLISDTEAFF
TGTGCCAGCAGCTTGGGGAGGGTGTTAATTTCGGACACTGAAGCTTTCTTT
>TRBJ1-6|.|TRBV7-2|.
CASSSTAQNSPLHF
TGTGCCAGCAGCTCAACCGCCCAGAATTCACCCCTCCACTTT
>TRBJ1-2|TRBD1|TRBV7-9|.
CASDPTGGFNYGYTF
TGTGCCAGCGACCCGACAGGGGGGTTCAACTATGGCTACACCTTC
>TRBJ1-1|.|TRBV7-3|.
CASIQGRARNTEAFF
TGTGCCAGCATCCAGGGACGAGCTAGGAACACTGAAGCTTTCTTT
>TRBJ1-1|TRBD1|TRBV7-3|.
CASSLNLRGKAFF
TGTGCCAGCAGCTTAAACCTCAGGGGGAAAGCTTTCTTT
>TRBJ1-1|.|TRBV12-3/TRBV12-4|.
CASSPASGGTEAFF
TGTGCCAGCTCCCCCGCCTCGGGGGGAACTGAAGCTTTCTTT
>TRBJ2-1|TRBD2|TRBV7-9|few
CASSLDIQRGSNEQFF
TGTGCCAGCAGCTTAGACATCCAGCGGGGGTCCAATGAGCAGTTCTTC
>TRBJ1-2|.|TRBV19|.
CASSNGDGYTF
TGTGCCAGTAGTAACGGGGATGGCTACACCTTC
>TRBJ2-1|.|TRBV7-2|.
CASSLRIASNEQFF
TGTGCCAGCAGCTTAAGGATTGCGAGCAATGAGCAGTTCTTC
>TRBJ1-1|.|TRBV11-3|.
CASSVSGTKSAEAFF
TGTGCCAGCAGCGTATCCGGGACAAAAAGCGCTGAAGCTTTCTTT
>TRBJ2-7|.|TRBV29-1|.
CSVLGGGGSYEQYF
TGCAGCGTCCTTGGGGGCGGGGGCTCCTACGAGCAGTACTTC
>TRBJ2-1|.|TRBV6-6|few
CASSFDISSYNEQFF
TGTGCCAGCAGTTTTGACATCAGCTCCTACAATGAGCAGTTCTTC
>TRBJ2-7|TRBD1|TRBV10-2|.
CASSEDRGNDEQYF
TGCGCCAGCAGTGAGGACAGGGGGAACGACGAGCAGTACTTC
>TRBJ2-7|.|TRBV7-2|many
CASSLLRDGSYEQYF
TGTGCCAGCAGCTTACTACGGGACGGATCCTACGAGCAGTACTTC
>TRBJ1-2|.|TRBV7-2|few
CASAGPGRGLDGYTF
TGTGCCAGCGCTGGCCCAGGGCGGGGGCTAGATGGCTACACCTTC